This T cell receptor (beta chain) originates from a study of CD8+CD57+ T cells in acquired aplastic anemia. As for the study in general: DNA per sorted CD4+ or CD8+ sample ranged roughly 0.18 to 30 ug, averaging 3.2 ug. Study results and caveats: Found in both controls and patients were approximately 29 CD8+ CDR3 sequences.

Between the trimmed V and J ends, which lost 4 bases and 6 bases, there was a span of 23 bases. This CDR3 spans 17 amino acids. CDR1 is SGDLS and CDR2 is YYNGEE in the germline V gene. To note about this clonotype: Antigen: not known.

TCR beta VDJ and CDR3 profiles were obtained from a genomic DNA template. TCRdb called the reads again in MiXCR, with one record for every CDR3 protein. Among 150,000 to 200,000 distinct CDR3 sequences, roughly 50% were seen once, and the ten largest hold about 1.8%. Patients picked for sequencing had shown CD8+CD57+ cell expansion detected by flow cytometry. The chain couples TRBV9 to TRBJ2-1, with D possibly TRBD1 on 6 matching bases. Source material: sorted CD4+, CD8+, or CD8+CD57+ T cells (not recorded which) from PBMCs. The TCR originated in a human donor with aplastic anemia. The CDR3 sequence is CASSPRIRGRTVNEQFF. The CDR3 DNA is TGTGCCAGCAGCCCCAGGATCAGGGGCCGGACTGTCAATGAGCAGTTCTTC.